This section outlines one T cell receptor beta chain sequence together with its context. The antigen is unknown. TCRdb reprocessed the 5' RACE reads and reports one entry per CDR3 protein, with no DNA. The table lists approximately 330,000 distinct CDR3 sequences, with approximately 2% in the top ten. Germline values: CDR1 SEHNR, CDR2 FQNEAQ (reference sequence). There are 13 residues in the CDR3. The data belong to a study of monozygotic twins with inflammatory bowel disease. Donors gave 2.5 ml of blood apiece. Notes on the study in general: Among IBD patients, TCRbeta diversity (inverse Simpson) was lower than in healthy co-twins.

The rearrangement links TRBV7-9 to TRBJ2-7. The TCR originated in a human donor with ulcerative colitis or Crohn's disease, or a healthy co-twin of an affected twin (not recorded which). The sequencing input was blood. The CDR3 region is CASSLNAGYEQYF.